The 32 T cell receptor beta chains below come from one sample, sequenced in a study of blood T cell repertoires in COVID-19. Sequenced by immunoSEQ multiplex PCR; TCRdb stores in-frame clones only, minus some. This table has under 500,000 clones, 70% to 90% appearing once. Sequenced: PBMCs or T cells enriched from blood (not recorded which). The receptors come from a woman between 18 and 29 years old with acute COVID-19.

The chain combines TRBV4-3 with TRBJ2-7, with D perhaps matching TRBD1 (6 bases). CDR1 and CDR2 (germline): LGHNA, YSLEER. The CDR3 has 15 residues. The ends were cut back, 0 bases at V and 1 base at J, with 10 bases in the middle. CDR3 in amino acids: CASSQESRGSYEQYF. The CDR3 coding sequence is TGCGCCAGCAGCCAAGAAAGCAGGGGATCCTACGAGCAGTACTTC.

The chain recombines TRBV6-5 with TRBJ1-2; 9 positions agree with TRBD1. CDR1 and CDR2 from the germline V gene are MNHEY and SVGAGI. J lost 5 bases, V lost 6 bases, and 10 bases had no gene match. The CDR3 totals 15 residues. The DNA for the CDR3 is TGTGCCAGCAGCCGAACAGGGGGCTTGGGATATGGCTACACCTTC. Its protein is CASSRTGGLGYGYTF.

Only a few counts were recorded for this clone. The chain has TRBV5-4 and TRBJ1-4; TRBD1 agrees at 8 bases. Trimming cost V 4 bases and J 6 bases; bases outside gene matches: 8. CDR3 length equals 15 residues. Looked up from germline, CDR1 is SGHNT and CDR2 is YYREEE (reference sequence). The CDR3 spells CASSGGTGVDEKLFF. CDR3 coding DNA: TGTGCCAGCAGCGGGGGGACAGGCGTGGATGAAAAACTGTTTTTT.

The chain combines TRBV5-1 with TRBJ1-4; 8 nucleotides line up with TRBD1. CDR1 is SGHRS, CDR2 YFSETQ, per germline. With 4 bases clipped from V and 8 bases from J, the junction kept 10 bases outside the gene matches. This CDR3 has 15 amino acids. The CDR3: CASSPDSGGAEKLFF. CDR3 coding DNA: TGCGCCAGCAGCCCTGATTCAGGGGGCGCAGAAAAACTGTTTTTT. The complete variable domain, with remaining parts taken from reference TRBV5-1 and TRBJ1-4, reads KAGVTQTPRYLIKTRGQQVTLSCSPISGHRSVSWYQQTPGQGLQFLFEYFSETQRNKGNFPGRFSGRQFSNSRSEMNVSTLELGDSALYLCASSPDSGGAEKLFFGSGTQLSVL.

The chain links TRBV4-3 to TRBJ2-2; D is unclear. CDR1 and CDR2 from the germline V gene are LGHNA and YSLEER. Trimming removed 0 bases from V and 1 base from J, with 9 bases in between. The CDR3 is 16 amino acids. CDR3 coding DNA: TGCGCCAGCAGCCAAGATCCCTACGTGAACACCGGGGAGCTGTTTTTT. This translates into CASSQDPYVNTGELFF.

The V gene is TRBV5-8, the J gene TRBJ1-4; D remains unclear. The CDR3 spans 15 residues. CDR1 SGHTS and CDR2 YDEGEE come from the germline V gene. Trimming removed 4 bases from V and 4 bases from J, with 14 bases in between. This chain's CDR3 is CASSHRSTGNEKLFF. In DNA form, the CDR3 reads TGTGCCAGCAGCCATAGATCGACGGGTAATGAAAAACTGTTTTTT. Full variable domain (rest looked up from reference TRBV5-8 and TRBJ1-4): EAGVTQSPTHLIKTRGQQATLRCSPISGHTSVYWYQQALGLGLQFLLWYDEGEERNRGNFPPRFSGRQFPNYSSELNVNALELEDSALYLCASSHRSTGNEKLFFGSGTQLSVL.

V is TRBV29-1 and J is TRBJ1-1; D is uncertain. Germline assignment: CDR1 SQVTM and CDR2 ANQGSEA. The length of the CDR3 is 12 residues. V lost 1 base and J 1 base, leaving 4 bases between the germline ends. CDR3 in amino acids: CSVEVRNTEAFF. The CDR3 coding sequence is TGCAGCGTTGAAGTGCGGAACACTGAAGCTTTCTTT.

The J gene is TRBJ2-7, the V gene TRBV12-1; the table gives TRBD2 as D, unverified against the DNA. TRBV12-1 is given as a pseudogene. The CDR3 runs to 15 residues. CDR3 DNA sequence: TGTGCCAGCAGGCTGACTAGCCCGGCTAAGTACGAGCAGTACTTC. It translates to CASRLTSPAKYEQYF.

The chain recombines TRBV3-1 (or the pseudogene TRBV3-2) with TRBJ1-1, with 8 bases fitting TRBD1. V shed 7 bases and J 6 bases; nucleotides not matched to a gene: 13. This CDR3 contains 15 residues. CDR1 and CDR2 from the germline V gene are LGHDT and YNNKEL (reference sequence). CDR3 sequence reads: CASTQVYRGIAEAFF. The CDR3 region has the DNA TGTGCCAGCACCCAGGTATACAGGGGGATCGCTGAAGCTTTCTTT.

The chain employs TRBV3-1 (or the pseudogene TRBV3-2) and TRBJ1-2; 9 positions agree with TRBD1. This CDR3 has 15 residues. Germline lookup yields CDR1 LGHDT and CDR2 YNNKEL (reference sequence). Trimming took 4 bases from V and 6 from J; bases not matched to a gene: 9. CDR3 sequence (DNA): TGTGCCAGCAGCCCTCGGGACAGGGTATCGGATGGCTACACCTTC. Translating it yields CASSPRDRVSDGYTF.

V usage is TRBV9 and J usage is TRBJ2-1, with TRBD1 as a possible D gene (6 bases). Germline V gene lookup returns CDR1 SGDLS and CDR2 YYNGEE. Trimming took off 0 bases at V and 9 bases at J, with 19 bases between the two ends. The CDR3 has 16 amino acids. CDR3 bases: TGTGCCAGCAGCGTAGCAGGGGTGTCGGGGTCGACTGAGCAGTTCTTC. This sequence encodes CASSVAGVSGSTEQFF. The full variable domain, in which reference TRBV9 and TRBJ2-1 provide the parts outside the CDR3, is DSGVTQTPKHLITATGQRVTLRCSPRSGDLSVYWYQQSLDQGLQFLIQYYNGEERAKGNILERFSAQQFPDLHSELNLSSLELGDSALYFCASSVAGVSGSTEQFFGPGTRLTVL.

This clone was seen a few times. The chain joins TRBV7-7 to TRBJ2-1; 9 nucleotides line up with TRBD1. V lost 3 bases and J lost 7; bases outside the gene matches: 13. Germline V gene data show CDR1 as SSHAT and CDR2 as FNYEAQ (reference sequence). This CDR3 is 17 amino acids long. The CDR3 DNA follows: TGTGCCAGCAGCTTCTCTGTTTCGAGACAGGGGGGGAATGAGCAGTTCTTC. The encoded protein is CASSFSVSRQGGNEQFF.

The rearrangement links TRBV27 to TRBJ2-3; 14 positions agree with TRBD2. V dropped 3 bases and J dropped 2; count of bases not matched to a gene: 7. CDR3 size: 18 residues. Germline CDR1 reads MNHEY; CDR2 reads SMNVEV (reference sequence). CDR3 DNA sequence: TGTGCCAGCAGTTTGATAGGGACTAGCGGGAGTCACACAGATACGCAGTATTTT. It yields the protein CASSLIGTSGSHTDTQYF.

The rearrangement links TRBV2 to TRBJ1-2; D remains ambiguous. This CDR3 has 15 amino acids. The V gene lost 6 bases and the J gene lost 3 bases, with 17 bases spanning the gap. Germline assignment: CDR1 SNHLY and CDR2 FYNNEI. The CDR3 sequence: CASSPGFGSYYGYTF. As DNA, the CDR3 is TGTGCCAGCAGCCCCGGGTTCGGCAGCTACTATGGCTACACCTTC.

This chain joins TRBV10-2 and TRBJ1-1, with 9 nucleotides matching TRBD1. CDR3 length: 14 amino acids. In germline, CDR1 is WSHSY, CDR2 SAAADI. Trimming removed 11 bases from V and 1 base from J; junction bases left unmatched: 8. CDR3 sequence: CAVGTGMKNTEAFF. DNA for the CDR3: TGCGCCGTCGGGACAGGGATGAAGAACACTGAAGCTTTCTTT.

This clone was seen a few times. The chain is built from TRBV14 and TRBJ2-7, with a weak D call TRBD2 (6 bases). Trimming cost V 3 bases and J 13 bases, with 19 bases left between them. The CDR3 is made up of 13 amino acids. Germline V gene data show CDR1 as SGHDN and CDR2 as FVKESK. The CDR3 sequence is CASSHWDSRSTYF. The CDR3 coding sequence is TGTGCCAGCAGCCACTGGGACTCCCGCTCCACATACTTC. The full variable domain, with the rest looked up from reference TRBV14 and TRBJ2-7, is EAGVTQFPSHSVIEKGQTVTLRCDPISGHDNLYWYRRVMGKEIKFLLHFVKESKQDESGMPNNRFLAERTGGTYSTLKVQPAELEDSGVYFCASSHWDSRSTYFGPGTRLTVT.

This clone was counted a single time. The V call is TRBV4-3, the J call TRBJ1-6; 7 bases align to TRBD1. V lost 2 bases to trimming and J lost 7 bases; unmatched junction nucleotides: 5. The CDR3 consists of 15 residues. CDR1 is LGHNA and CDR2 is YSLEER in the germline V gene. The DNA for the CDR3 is TGCGCCAGCAGCCAAATAAGGGGGCAGAATTCACCCCTCCACTTT. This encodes CASSQIRGQNSPLHF.

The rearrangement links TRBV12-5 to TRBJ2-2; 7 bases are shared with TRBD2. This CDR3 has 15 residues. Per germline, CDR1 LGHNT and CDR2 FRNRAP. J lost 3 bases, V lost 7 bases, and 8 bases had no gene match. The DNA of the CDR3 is TGTGCTAGTGCTCCGGGACTATCATACACCGGGGAGCTGTTTTTT. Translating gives CASAPGLSYTGELFF. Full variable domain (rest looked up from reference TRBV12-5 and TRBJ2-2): DARVTQTPRHKVTEMGQEVTMRCQPILGHNTVFWYRQTMMQGLELLAYFRNRAPLDDSGMPKDRFSAEMPDATLATLKIQPSEPRDSAVYFCASAPGLSYTGELFFGEGSRLTVL.

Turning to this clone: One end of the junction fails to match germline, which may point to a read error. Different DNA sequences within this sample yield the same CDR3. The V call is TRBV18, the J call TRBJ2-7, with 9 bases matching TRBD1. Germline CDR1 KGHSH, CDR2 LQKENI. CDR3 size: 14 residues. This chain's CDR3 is CASSPGQGTYEQYF. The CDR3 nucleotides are TGTGCCAGTTCACCGGGACAGGGAACGTACGAGCAGTACTTC.

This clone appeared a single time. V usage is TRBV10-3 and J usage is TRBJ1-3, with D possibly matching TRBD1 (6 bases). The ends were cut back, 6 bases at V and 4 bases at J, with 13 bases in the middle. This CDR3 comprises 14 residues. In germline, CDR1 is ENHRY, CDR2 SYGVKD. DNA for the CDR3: TGTGCCATCAGGCAGGGGTCGGAAGGAAACACCATATATTTT. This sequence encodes CAIRQGSEGNTIYF.

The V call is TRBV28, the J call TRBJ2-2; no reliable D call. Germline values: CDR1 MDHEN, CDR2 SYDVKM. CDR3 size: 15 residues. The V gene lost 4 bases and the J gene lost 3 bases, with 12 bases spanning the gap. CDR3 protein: CASSSPSADTGELFF. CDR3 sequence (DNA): TGTGCCAGCAGTTCCCCAAGTGCGGACACCGGGGAGCTGTTTTTT. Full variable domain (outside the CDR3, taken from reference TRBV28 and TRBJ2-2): DVKVTQSSRYLVKRTGEKVFLECVQDMDHENMFWYRQDPGLGLRLIYFSYDVKMKEKGDIPEGYSVSREKKERFSLILESASTNQTSMYLCASSSPSADTGELFFGEGSRLTVL.

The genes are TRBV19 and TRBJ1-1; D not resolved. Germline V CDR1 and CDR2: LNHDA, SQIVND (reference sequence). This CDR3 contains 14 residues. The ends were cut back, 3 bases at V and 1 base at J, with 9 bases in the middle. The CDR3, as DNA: TGTGCCAGTAGTATCGTCGCGCCGAACACTGAAGCTTTCTTT. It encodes CASSIVAPNTEAFF.

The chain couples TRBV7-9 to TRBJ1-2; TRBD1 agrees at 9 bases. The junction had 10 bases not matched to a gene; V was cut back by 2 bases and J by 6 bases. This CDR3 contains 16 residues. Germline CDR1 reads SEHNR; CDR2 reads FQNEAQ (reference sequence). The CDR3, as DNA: TGTGCCAGCAGCTTAACGGGGACAGGGAGGGGAAATGGCTACACCTTC. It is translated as CASSLTGTGRGNGYTF.

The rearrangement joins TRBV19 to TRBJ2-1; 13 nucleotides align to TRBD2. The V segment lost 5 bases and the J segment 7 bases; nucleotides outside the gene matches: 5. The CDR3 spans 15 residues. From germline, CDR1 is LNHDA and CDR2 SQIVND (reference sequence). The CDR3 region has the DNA TGTGCCAGTAGTCCCAGGACTAGCGGGAGAAATGAGCAGTTCTTC. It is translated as CASSPRTSGRNEQFF.

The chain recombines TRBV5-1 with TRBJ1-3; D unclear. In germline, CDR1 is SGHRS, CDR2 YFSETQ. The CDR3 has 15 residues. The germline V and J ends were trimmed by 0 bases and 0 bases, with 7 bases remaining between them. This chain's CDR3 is CASSLAPSSGNTIYF. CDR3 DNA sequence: TGCGCCAGCAGCTTGGCCCCGAGCTCTGGAAACACCATATATTTT.

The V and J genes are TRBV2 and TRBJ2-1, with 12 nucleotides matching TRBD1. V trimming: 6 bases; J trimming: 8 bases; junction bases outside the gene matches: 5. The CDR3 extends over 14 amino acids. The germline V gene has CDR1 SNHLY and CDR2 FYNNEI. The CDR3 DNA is TGTGCCAGCAGGGCCGGGACAGGGGGCCATGAGCAGTTCTTC. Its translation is CASRAGTGGHEQFF.

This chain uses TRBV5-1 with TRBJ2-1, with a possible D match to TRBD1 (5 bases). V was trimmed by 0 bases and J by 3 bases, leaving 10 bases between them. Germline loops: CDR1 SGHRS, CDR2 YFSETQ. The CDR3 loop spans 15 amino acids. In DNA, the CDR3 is TGCGCCAGCAGCTTGGATGGGGCAGGCTACAATGAGCAGTTCTTC. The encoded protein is CASSLDGAGYNEQFF.

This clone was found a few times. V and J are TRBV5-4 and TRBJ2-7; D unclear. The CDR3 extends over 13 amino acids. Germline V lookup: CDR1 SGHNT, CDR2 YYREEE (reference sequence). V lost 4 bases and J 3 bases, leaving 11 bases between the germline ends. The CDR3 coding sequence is TGTGCCAGCAGCCCCAAGCCGTACTACGAGCAGTACTTC. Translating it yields CASSPKPYYEQYF. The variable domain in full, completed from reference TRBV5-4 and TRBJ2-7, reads ETGVTQSPTHLIKTRGQQVTLRCSSQSGHNTVSWYQQALGQGPQFIFQYYREEENGRGNFPPRFSGLQFPNYSSELNVNALELDDSALYLCASSPKPYYEQYFGPGTRLTVT.

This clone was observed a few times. As DNA, the CDR3 is TGCGCCAGCAGTCTTGAACAGAACACAACTAATGAAAAACTGTTTTTT. Amino acid sequence: CASSLEQNTTNEKLFF. The rearrangement joins TRBV23-1 to TRBJ1-4; D call uncertain. Being an ORF, TRBV23-1 has a function that is uncertain. The CDR3 extends over 16 amino acids. V gave up 4 bases and J gave up 0 bases, with 12 bases separating them.

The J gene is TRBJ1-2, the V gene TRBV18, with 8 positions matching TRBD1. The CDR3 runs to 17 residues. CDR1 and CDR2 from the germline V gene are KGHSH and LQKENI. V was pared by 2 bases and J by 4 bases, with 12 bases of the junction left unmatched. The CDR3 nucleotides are TGTGCCAGCTCACCAATTCCAGGGGGACAGGAGGTCTATGGCTACACCTTC. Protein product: CASSPIPGGQEVYGYTF.

The CDR3 DNA sequence: TGTGCCAGCACCCTGGCCCCAGATACGCAGTATTTT. Translation gives CASTLAPDTQYF. The chain employs TRBV12-3 or TRBV12-4 and TRBJ2-3; D ambiguous. Between the trimmed V and J ends, which lost 7 bases and 4 bases, there was a span of 9 bases. CDR3 length: 12 amino acids.

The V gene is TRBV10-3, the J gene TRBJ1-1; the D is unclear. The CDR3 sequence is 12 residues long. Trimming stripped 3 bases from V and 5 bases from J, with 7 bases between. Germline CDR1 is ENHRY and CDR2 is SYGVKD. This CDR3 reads CAISDELTEAFF. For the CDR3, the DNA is TGTGCCATCAGTGACGAACTTACTGAAGCTTTCTTT.